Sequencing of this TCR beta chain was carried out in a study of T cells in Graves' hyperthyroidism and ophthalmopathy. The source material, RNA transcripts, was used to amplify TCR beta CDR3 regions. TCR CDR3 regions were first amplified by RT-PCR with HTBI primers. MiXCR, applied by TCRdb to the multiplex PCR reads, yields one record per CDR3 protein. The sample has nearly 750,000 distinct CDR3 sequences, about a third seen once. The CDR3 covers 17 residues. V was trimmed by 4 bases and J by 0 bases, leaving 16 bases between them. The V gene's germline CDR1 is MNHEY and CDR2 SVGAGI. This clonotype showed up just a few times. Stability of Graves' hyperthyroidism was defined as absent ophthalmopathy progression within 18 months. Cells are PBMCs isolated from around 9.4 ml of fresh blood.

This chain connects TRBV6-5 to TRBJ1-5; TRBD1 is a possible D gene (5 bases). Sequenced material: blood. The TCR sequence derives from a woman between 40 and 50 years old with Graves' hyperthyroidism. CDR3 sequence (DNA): TGTGCCAGCAGTTTAGGGGTGGGGGACGATAGCAATCAGCCCCAGCATTTT. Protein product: CASSLGVGDDSNQPQHF.